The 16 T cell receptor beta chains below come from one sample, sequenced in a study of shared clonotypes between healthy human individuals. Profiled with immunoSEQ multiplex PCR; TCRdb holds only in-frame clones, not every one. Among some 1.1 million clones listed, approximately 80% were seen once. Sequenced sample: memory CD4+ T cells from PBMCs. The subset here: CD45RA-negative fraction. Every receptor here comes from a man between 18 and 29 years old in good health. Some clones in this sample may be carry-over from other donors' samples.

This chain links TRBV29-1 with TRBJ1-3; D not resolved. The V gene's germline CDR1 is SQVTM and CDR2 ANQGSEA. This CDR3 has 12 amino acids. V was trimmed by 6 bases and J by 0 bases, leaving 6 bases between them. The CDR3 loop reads CSVHTSGNTIYF. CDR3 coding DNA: TGCAGCGTACACACCTCTGGAAACACCATATATTTT.

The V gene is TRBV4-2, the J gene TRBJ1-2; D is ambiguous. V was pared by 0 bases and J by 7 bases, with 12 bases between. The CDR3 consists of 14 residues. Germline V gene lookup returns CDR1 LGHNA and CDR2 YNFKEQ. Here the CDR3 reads CASSQDILTGGYTF. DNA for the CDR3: TGTGCCAGCAGCCAAGATATACTAACCGGTGGCTACACCTTC.

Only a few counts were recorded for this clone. The CDR3 DNA follows: TGTGCCACAAACCCGAGACGGACAGATACGCAGTATTTT. Translation gives CATNPRRTDTQYF. This sequence joins TRBV19 and TRBJ2-3; D ambiguous. This CDR3 contains 13 residues. Trimming shortened V by 10 bases and J by 3 bases, and 14 bases separated the two germline ends. Germline V gives CDR1 LNHDA, CDR2 SQIVND (reference sequence).

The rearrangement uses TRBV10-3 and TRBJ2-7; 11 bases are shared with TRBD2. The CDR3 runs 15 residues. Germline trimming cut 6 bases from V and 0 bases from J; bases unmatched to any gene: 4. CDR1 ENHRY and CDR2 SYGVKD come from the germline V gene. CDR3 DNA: TGTGCCATCAGGGATACTAGCGGGAGCTCCTACGAGCAGTACTTC. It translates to CAIRDTSGSSYEQYF.

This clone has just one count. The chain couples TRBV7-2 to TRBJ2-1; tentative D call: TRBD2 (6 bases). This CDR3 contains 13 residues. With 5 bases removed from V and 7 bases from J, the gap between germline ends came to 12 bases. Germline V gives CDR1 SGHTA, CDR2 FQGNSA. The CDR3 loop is CASSHRRGNEQFF. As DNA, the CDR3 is TGTGCCAGCAGCCACAGGCGGGGTAATGAGCAGTTCTTC.

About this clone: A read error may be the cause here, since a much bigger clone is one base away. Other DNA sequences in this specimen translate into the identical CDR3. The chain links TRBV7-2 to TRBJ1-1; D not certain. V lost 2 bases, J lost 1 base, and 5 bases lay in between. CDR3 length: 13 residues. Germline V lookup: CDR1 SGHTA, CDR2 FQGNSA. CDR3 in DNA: TGTGCCAGCAGCTTACAAGAGAACACTGAAGCTTTCTTT. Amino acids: CASSLQENTEAFF.

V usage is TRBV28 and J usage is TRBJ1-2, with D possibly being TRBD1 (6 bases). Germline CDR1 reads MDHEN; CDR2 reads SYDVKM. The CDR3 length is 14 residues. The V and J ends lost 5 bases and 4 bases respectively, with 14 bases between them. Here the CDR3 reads CASSGGGVGYGYTF. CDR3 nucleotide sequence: TGTGCCAGCAGTGGAGGGGGGGTAGGCTATGGCTACACCTTC.

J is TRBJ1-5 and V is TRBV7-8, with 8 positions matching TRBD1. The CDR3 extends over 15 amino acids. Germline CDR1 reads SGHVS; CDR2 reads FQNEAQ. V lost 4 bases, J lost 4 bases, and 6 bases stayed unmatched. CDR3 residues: CASSSRTGTNQPQHF. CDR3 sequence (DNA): TGTGCCAGCAGCTCCCGGACAGGGACAAATCAGCCCCAGCATTTT. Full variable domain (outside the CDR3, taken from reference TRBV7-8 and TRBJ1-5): GAGVSQSPRYKVAKRGQDVALRCDPISGHVSLFWYQQALGQGPEFLTYFQNEAQLDKSGLPSDRFFAERPEGSVSTLKIQRTQQEDSAVYLCASSSRTGTNQPQHFGDGTRLSIL.

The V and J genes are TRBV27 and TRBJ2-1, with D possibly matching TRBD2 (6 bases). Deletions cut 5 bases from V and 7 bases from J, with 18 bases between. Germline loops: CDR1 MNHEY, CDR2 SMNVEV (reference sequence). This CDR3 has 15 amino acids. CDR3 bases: TGTGCCAGCAGTAGCCCCAAGGATGGGAGGAATGAGCAGTTCTTC. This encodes CASSSPKDGRNEQFF.

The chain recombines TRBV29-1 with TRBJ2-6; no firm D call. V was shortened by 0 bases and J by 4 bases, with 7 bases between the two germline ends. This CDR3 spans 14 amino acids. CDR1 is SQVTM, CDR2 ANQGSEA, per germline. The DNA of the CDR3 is TGCAGCGTTGAAGATACTGGGGGGGCCAACGTCCTGACTTTC. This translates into CSVEDTGGANVLTF.

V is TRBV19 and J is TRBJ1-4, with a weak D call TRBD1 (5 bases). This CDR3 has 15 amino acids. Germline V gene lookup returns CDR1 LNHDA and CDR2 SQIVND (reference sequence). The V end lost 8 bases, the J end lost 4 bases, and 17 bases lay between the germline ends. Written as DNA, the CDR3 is TGTGCCAGTTCCCAACCACGGGGGTATAATGAAAAACTGTTTTTT. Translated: CASSQPRGYNEKLFF. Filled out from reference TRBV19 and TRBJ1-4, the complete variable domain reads DGGITQSPKYLFRKEGQNVTLSCEQNLNHDAMYWYRQDPGQGLRLIYYSQIVNDFQKGDIAEGYSVSREKKESFPLTVTSAQKNPTAFYLCASSQPRGYNEKLFFGSGTQLSVL.

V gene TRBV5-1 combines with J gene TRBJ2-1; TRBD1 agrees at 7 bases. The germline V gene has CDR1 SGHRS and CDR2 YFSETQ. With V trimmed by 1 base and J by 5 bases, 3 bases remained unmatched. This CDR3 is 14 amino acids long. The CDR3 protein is CASSLMGQNNEQFF. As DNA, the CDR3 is TGCGCCAGCAGCTTGATGGGACAGAACAATGAGCAGTTCTTC.

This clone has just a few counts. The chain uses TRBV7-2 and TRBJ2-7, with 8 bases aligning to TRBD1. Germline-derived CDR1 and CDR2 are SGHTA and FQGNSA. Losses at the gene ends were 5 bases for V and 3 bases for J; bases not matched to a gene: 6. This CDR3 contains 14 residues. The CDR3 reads CASSVDRERYEQYF. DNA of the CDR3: TGTGCCAGCAGCGTGGACAGGGAGCGCTACGAGCAGTACTTC.

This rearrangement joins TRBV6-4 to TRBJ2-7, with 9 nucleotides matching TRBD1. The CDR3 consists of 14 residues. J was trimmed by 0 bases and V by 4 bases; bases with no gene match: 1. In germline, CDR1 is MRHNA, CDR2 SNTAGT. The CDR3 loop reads CASSADRGSYEQYF. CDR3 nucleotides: TGTGCCAGCAGTGCGGACAGGGGCTCCTACGAGCAGTACTTC.

The CDR3 spells CASSPRTGGEYEQYF. The CDR3 DNA reads TGTGCCAGCTCACCTAGAACAGGGGGCGAGTACGAGCAGTACTTC. J is TRBJ2-7 and V is TRBV18, with 9 bases matching TRBD1. With V trimmed by 3 bases and J by 4 bases, 7 bases remained unmatched. Germline values: CDR1 KGHSH, CDR2 LQKENI. The CDR3 extends over 15 amino acids. Full variable domain (missing parts from reference TRBV18 and TRBJ2-7): NAGVMQNPRHLVRRRGQEARLRCSPMKGHSHVYWYRQLPEEGLKFMVYLQKENIIDESGMPKERFSAEFPKEGPSILRIQQVVRGDSAAYFCASSPRTGGEYEQYFGPGTRLTVT.

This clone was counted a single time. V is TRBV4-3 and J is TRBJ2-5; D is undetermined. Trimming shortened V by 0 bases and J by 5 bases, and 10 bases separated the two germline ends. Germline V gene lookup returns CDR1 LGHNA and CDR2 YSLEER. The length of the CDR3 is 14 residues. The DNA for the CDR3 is TGCGCCAGCAGCCAAGATTTCCAGCAGGAGACCCAGTACTTC. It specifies CASSQDFQQETQYF.